A single TCR beta chain is shown here with its context. This sample stems from a study of blood T cell repertoires in COVID-19. Assay: immunoSEQ multiplex PCR; the TCRdb copy retains only in-frame clones and omits some. This sample has tens of thousands of clones; around 84% occur once, and the top ten carry 30% to 40%. Germline V gene data show CDR1 as MNHNY and CDR2 as SVGAGI (reference sequence). Trimming stripped 2 bases from V and 5 bases from J, with 10 bases between. CDR3 length equals 13 residues. This chain uses TRBV6-6 with TRBJ2-7; D not resolved. The sequenced sample was peripheral blood. The sequence was collected from an elderly man with acute or convalescent COVID-19. This CDR3 is CASSYREANEQYF. DNA of the CDR3: TGTGCCAGCAGTTACCGAGAAGCCAACGAGCAGTACTTC.